This T cell receptor beta chain comes out of a study of CD8 T cells in ankylosing spondylitis. Study findings and constraints: A subset of motif variants has previously been described in the synovial fluid and blood of reactive arthritis. Blood from ankylosing spondylitis patients appeared to carry a characteristic roughly 8-variant TCR beta motif.

In TCRdb, the 5' RACE reads were re-called with MiXCR into one record per CDR3 protein. The table includes almost 30,000 distinct CDR3 sequences, less than 6.5% detected once. Per the germline V gene, CDR1 is SGDLS and CDR2 is YYNGEE. Unmatched junction bases numbered 10, after V lost 4 bases and J lost 5 bases. CDR3 length: 16 amino acids. This clonotype has at least ten counts. Its antigen is as yet unknown. This chain connects TRBV9 to TRBJ1-4; TRBD1 matches 8 bases. The sample consisted of blood, either unsorted or a sorted T cell fraction (not recorded which). This TCR was recovered from a female donor with ankylosing spondylitis or in good health (not recorded which). CDR3 DNA: TGTGCCAGCAGCAAAGGAGGGACAGGTGGAAATGAAAAACTGTTTTTT. Translating it yields CASSKGGTGGNEKLFF.